This T cell receptor beta chain is drawn from a study of blood T cell repertoires in COVID-19. Across the whole study: The analysed material was cDNA or gDNA that came from T cells, B-cell-depleted T cells, or PBMCs.

Original methodology: Counts of nucleated cells, estimated from reference gene primer amplification, were obtained. Profiled with immunoSEQ multiplex PCR; TCRdb holds only in-frame clones, not every one. D and trimming were read from the DNA, whereas the V and J calls and clone size are those reported in that table. The profile shows some 150,000 clones, 88% of them singletons. With 5 bases clipped from V and 0 bases from J, the junction kept 12 bases outside the gene matches. The CDR3 has 17 amino acids. CDR1 PRHDT and CDR2 FYEKMQ come from the germline V gene (reference sequence). Those who participated ranged in age from 18 to 89 years and resided in 20 to 25 US areas.

Sequencing was done on a sample of PBMCs or T cells enriched from blood (not recorded which). The gene calls are TRBV13 and TRBJ2-7; 8 bases agree with TRBD2. This TCR was sampled from a woman between 25 and 40 years old with acute COVID-19. CDR3 in amino acids: CASSGGTRLDSSYEQYF. The CDR3 DNA reads TGTGCCAGCAGCGGGGGGACTAGATTAGATAGCTCCTACGAGCAGTACTTC. The full variable domain, its missing parts supplied by reference TRBV13 and TRBJ2-7, is AAGVIQSPRHLIKEKRETATLKCYPIPRHDTVYWYQQGPGQDPQFLISFYEKMQSDKGSIPDRFSAQQFSDYHSELNMSSLELGDSALYFCASSGGTRLDSSYEQYFGPGTRLTVT.